These 8 T cell receptor beta chains share one sample of origin, sequenced in a study of blood T cells in healthy people across ages. PCR was performed a second time for about 7 to 12 cycles using a sample-barcoded 5' primer and a J-beta primer mix. One entry per CDR3 protein, called by TCRdb with MiXCR from the 5' RACE reads. The sample has under 750,000 distinct CDR3 sequences, about 45% seen once. Sequencing input: blood. The receptors stem from a man aged 80 or over in good health.

This clonotype has only a few counts. The DNA for the CDR3 is TGCGCCAGCAGCTCCCAGACAGGCTACAATGAGCAGTTCTTC. It encodes CASSSQTGYNEQFF. This chain connects TRBV5-1 to TRBJ2-1; D is possibly TRBD1 (6 bases). The V end lost 3 bases, the J end lost 3 bases, and 10 bases lay between the germline ends. The CDR3 length is 14 residues. Germline V CDR1 and CDR2: SGHRS, YFSETQ.

The chain links TRBV4-3 to TRBJ2-3; D possibly corresponds to TRBD1 (5 bases). The CDR3 contains 14 residues. Per the germline V gene, CDR1 is LGHNA and CDR2 is YSLEER. V was cut by 2 bases and J by 2 bases, with 8 bases left in between. The CDR3 loop is CASSQRQNTDTQYF. CDR3 DNA: TGCGCCAGCAGCCAAAGACAGAACACAGATACGCAGTATTTT.

In this sample, this clonotype turned up a few times. The V and J genes are TRBV12-3 or TRBV12-4 and TRBJ2-2; 14 bases fit TRBD2. The CDR3 sequence is 15 residues long. V was clipped by 6 bases and J by 6 bases; unmatched bases: 3. The CDR3 spells CASSPTSGGAGELFF. The CDR3 coding sequence is TGTGCCAGCAGCCCGACTAGCGGGGGGGCCGGGGAGCTGTTTTTT.

This clonotype showed up just a few times. The chain combines TRBV27 with TRBJ2-3; D may be TRBD1 (5 bases). V was pared by 5 bases and J by 5 bases, with 11 bases between. Germline assignment: CDR1 MNHEY and CDR2 SMNVEV (reference sequence). This CDR3 has 13 residues. CDR3 sequence (DNA): TGTGCCAGCAGTGTCCGAAGGGGAGATACGCAGTATTTT. It yields the protein CASSVRRGDTQYF.

This clonotype showed up just a few times. The chain carries TRBV4-1 and TRBJ1-2; 7 bases fit TRBD1. Germline trimming cut 3 bases from V and 0 bases from J; bases unmatched to any gene: 7. Germline lookup yields CDR1 MGHRA and CDR2 YSYEKL. The CDR3 spans 16 residues. CDR3 in DNA: TGCGCCAGCAGCCAGTATACCGGGACAGCTAACTATGGCTACACCTTC. Amino acid sequence: CASSQYTGTANYGYTF.

The chain carries TRBV3-1 and TRBJ2-1; the D gene could be TRBD1 or TRBD2 (5 bases each). The CDR3 consists of 12 residues. Germline V lookup: CDR1 LGHDT, CDR2 YNNKEL (reference sequence). V shed 2 bases and J shed 14 bases, with 13 bases lying between them. The chain's CDR3 is CASSQLRGPEFF. The CDR3 DNA reads as TGTGCCAGCAGCCAACTGAGGGGACCCGAGTTCTTC.

J is TRBJ2-1 and V is TRBV4-3; D not certain. The ends were cut back, 0 bases at V and 3 bases at J, with 15 bases in the middle. Germline V gene lookup returns CDR1 LGHNA and CDR2 YSLEER. The CDR3 sequence is 17 residues long. The CDR3 here is CASSQDGRVRVYNEQFF. CDR3 DNA: TGCGCCAGCAGCCAAGATGGTAGAGTCCGCGTCTACAATGAGCAGTTCTTC.

This chain joins TRBV6-5 and TRBJ2-2; D possibly corresponds to TRBD2 (5 bases). The ends were cut back, 7 bases at V and 3 bases at J, with 9 bases in the middle. Germline lookup yields CDR1 MNHEY and CDR2 SVGAGI. The CDR3 is 13 residues long. The CDR3 DNA sequence: TGTGCCAGCATTAAGGGAGACACCGGGGAGCTGTTTTTT. It encodes CASIKGDTGELFF.